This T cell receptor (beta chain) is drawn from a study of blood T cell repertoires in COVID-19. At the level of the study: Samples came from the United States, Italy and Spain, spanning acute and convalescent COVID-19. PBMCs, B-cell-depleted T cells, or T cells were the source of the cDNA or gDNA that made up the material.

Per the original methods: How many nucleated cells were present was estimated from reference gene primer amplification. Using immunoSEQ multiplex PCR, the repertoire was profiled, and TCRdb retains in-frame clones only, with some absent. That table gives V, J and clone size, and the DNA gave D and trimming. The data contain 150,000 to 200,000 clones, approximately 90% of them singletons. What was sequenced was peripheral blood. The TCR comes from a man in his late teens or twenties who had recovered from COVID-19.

The CDR3 DNA follows: TGCGCCAGCAGCATTAAGGGGACTGAAGCTTTCTTT. Its protein product is CASSIKGTEAFF. This chain links TRBV10-2 with TRBJ1-1; possible D gene TRBD1, 5 bases. This CDR3 spans 12 amino acids. Germline values: CDR1 WSHSY, CDR2 SAAADI. V dropped 6 bases and J dropped 5 bases, with 10 bases sitting between them.